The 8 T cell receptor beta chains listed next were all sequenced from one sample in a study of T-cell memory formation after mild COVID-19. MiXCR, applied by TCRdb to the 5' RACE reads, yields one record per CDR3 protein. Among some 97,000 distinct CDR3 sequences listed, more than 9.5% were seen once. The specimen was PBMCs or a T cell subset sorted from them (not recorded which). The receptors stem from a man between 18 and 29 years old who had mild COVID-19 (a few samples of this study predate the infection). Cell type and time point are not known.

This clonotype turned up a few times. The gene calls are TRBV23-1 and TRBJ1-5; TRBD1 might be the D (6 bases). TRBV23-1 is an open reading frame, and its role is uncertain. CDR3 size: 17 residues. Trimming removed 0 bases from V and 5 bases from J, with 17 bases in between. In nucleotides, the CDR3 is TGCGCCAGCAGTCAATCACGACAGGAGTCGCTAGATCAGCCCCAGCATTTT. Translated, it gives CASSQSRQESLDQPQHF.

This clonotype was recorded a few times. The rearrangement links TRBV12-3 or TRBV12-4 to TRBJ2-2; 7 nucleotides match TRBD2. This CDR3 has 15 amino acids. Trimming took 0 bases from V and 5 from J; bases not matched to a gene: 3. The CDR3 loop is CASSLAAGLTGELFF. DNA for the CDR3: TGTGCCAGCAGTTTAGCAGCGGGGTTGACCGGGGAGCTGTTTTTT.

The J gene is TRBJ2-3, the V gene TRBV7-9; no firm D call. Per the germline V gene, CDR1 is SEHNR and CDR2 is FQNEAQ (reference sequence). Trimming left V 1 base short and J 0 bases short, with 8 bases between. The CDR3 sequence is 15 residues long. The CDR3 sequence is CASSLVDRSTDTQYF. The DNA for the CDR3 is TGTGCCAGCAGCTTAGTAGACCGGAGCACAGATACGCAGTATTTT.

In DNA, the CDR3 is TGTGCCAGCAGGGACCAGGGGGCGGACACTGAAGCTTTCTTT. Protein sequence: CASRDQGADTEAFF. J is TRBJ1-1 and V is TRBV27; 8 bases align to TRBD1. This CDR3 has 14 residues. The V segment lost 6 bases and the J segment 3 bases; nucleotides outside the gene matches: 6. The germline V gene encodes CDR1 MNHEY and CDR2 SMNVEV (reference sequence).

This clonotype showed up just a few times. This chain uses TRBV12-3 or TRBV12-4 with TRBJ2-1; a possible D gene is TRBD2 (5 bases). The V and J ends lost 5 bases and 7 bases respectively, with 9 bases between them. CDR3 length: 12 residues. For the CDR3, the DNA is TGTGCCAGCAGTCGGGGTCTTAATGAGCAGTTCTTC. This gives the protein CASSRGLNEQFF.

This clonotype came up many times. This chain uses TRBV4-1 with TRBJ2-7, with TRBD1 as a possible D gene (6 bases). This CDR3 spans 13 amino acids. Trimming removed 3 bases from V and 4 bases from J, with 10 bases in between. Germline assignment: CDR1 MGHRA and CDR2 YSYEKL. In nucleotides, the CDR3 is TGCGCCAGCAGCCACCCGACAGGATACGAGCAGTACTTC. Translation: CASSHPTGYEQYF.

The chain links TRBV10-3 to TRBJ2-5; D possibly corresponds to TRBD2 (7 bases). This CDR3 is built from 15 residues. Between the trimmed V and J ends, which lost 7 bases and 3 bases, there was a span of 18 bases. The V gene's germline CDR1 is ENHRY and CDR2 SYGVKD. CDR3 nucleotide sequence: TGTGCCATCAATCCAGATAAGGGGGGGAAAGAGACCCAGTACTTC. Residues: CAINPDKGGKETQYF.

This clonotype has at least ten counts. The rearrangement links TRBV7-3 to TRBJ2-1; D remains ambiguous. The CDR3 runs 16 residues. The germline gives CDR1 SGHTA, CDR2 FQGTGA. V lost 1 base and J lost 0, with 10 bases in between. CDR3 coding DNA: TGTGCCAGCAGCTTAAATTCAGGAGTCTCCTACAATGAGCAGTTCTTC. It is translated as CASSLNSGVSYNEQFF.